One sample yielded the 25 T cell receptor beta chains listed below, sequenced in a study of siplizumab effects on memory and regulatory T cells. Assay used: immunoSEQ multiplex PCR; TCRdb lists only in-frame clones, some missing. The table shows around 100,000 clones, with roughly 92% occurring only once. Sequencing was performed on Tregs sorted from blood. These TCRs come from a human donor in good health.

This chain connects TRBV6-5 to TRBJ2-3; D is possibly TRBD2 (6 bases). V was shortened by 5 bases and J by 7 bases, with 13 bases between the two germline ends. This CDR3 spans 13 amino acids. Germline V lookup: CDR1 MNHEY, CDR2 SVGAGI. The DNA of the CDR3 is TGTGCCAGCAGTAACCCAGGGAGGAATACGCAGTATTTT. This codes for CASSNPGRNTQYF.

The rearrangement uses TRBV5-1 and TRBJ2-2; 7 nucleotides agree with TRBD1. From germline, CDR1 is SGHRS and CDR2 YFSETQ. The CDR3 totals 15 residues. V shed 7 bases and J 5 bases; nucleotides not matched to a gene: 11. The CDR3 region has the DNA TGCGCCAGCCGACGTATTACAGGGGCAACCGGGGAGCTGTTTTTT. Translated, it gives CASRRITGATGELFF. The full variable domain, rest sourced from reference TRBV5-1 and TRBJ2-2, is KAGVTQTPRYLIKTRGQQVTLSCSPISGHRSVSWYQQTPGQGLQFLFEYFSETQRNKGNFPGRFSGRQFSNSRSEMNVSTLELGDSALYLCASRRITGATGELFFGEGSRLTVL.

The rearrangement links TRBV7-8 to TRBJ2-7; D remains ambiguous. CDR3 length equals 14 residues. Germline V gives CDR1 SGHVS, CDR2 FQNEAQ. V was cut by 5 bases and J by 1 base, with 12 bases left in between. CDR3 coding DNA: TGTGCCAGCAGCACCGAGGACGAGTCCTACGAGCAGTACTTC. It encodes CASSTEDESYEQYF.

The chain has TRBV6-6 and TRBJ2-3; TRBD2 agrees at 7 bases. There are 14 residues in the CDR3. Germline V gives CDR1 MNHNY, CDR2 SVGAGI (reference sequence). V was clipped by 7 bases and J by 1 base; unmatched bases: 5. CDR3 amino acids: CASTRAGGTDTQYF. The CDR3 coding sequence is TGTGCCAGCACTCGCGCGGGAGGCACAGATACGCAGTATTTT.

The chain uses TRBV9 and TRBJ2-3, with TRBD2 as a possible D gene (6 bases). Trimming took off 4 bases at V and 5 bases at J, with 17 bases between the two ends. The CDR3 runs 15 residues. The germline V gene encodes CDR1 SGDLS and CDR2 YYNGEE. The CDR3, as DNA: TGTGCCAGCAGCCCCTCGGTGAGGGGAGGAGATACGCAGTATTTT. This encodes CASSPSVRGGDTQYF.

The CDR3 bases are TGTGCCAGCAGCTTAGGCTCCGGGAGGCTGTACGAGCAGTACTTC. It is translated as CASSLGSGRLYEQYF. The V call is TRBV5-4, the J call TRBJ2-7; 7 bases match TRBD2. This CDR3 spans 15 amino acids. The V segment lost 2 bases and the J segment 4 bases; nucleotides outside the gene matches: 9. Germline V CDR1 and CDR2: SGHNT, YYREEE (reference sequence).

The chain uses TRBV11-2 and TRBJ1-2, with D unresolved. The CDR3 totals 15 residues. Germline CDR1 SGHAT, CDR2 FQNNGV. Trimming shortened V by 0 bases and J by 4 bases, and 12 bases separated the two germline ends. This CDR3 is CASSLDRGQTYGYTF. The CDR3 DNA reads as TGTGCCAGCAGCTTAGATCGTGGGCAGACCTATGGCTACACCTTC.

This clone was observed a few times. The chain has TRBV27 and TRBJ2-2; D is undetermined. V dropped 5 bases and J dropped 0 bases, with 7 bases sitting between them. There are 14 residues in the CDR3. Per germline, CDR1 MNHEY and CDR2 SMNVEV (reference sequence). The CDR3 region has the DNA TGTGCCAGCAGTAGATATACGAACACCGGGGAGCTGTTTTTT. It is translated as CASSRYTNTGELFF.

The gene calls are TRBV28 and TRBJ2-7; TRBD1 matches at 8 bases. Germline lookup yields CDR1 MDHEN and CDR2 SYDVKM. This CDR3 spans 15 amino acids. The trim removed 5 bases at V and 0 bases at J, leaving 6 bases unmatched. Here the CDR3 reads CASSRTGTGSYEQYF. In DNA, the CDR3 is TGTGCCAGCAGTCGCACCGGGACAGGCTCCTACGAGCAGTACTTC.

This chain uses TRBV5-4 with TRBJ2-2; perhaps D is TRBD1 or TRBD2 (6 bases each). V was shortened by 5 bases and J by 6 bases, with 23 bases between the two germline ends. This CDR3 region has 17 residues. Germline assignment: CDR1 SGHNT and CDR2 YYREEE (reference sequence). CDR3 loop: CASRRGGTGTGPGELFF. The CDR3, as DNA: TGTGCCAGCAGAAGGGGCGGAACAGGGACTGGGCCCGGGGAGCTGTTTTTT.

The CDR3 spells CAWSPLGGGRTEAFF. The CDR3 coding sequence is TGTGCCTGGAGTCCCCTCGGGGGGGGAAGGACTGAAGCTTTCTTT. The rearrangement joins TRBV30 to TRBJ1-1; D may be TRBD1 (5 bases). CDR3 length equals 15 residues. V was cut by 2 bases and J by 5 bases, with 18 bases left in between. Germline lookup yields CDR1 GTSNPN and CDR2 SVGIG (reference sequence).

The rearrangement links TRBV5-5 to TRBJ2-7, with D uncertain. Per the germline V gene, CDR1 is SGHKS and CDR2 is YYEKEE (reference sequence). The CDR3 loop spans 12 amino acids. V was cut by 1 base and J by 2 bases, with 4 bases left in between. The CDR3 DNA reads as TGTGCCAGCAGCTTGTATCCCTACGAGCAGTACTTC. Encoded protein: CASSLYPYEQYF.

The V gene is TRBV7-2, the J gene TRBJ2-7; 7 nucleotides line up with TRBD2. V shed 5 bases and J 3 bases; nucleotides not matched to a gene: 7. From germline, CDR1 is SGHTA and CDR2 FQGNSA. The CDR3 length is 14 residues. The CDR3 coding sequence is TGTGCCAGCAGCACACGGGGGACTAACTACGAGCAGTACTTC. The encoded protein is CASSTRGTNYEQYF.

The CDR3 spells CASRGQGAGNTIYF. The CDR3 DNA sequence: TGTGCCAGCAGGGGACAGGGGGCCGGAAACACCATATATTTT. The chain combines TRBV27 with TRBJ1-3; 12 nucleotides agree with TRBD1. Germline CDR1 MNHEY, CDR2 SMNVEV (reference sequence). V shed 6 bases and J 4 bases; nucleotides not matched to a gene: 1. This CDR3 comprises 14 residues.

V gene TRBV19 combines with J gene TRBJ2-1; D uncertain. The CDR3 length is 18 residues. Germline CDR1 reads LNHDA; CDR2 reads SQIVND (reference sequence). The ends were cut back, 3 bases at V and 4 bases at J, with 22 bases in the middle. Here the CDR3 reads CASSMSPTGVTPYNEQFF. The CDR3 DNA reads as TGTGCCAGTAGTATGTCCCCCACGGGCGTCACCCCATACAATGAGCAGTTCTTC.

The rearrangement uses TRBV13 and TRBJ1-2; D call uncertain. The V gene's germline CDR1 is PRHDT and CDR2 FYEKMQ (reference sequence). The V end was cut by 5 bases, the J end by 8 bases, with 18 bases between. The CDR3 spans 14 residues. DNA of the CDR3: TGTGCCAGCAGCCGAGGGCCAAGTGTTGGGGGCTACACCTTC. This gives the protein CASSRGPSVGGYTF.

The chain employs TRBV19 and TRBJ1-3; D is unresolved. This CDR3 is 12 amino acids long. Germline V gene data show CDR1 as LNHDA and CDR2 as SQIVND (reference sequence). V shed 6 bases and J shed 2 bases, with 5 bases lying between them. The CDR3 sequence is CASRPAGNTIYF. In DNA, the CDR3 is TGTGCCAGTAGGCCAGCTGGAAACACCATATATTTT.

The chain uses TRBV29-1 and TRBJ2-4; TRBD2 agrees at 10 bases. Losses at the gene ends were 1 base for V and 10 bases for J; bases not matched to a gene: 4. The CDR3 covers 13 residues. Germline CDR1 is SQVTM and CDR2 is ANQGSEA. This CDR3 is CSVEGGLAAIQYF. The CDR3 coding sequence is TGCAGCGTTGAAGGCGGACTAGCGGCTATTCAGTACTTC.

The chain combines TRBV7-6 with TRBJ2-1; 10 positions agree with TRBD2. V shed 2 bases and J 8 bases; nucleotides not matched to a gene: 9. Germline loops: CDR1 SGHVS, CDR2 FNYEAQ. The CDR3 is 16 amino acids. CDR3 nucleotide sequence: TGTGCCAGCAGCTTATACCTCAGCGGGAGGGCCTATGAGCAGTTCTTC. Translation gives CASSLYLSGRAYEQFF.

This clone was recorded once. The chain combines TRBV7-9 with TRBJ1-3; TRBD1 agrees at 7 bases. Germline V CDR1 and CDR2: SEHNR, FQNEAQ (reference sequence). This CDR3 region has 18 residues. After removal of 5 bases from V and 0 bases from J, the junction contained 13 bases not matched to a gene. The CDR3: CASSPLGQGVSSGNTIYF. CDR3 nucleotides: TGTGCCAGCAGCCCCCTGGGGCAGGGGGTGTCCTCTGGAAACACCATATATTTT.

CDR3 protein: CASSYILKWDGELFF. CDR3 bases: TGTGCCAGCAGTTATATCTTAAAATGGGACGGGGAGCTGTTTTTT. This chain uses TRBV6-5 with TRBJ2-2; D ambiguous. In germline, CDR1 is MNHEY, CDR2 SVGAGI. The CDR3 runs to 15 residues. Trimming took 3 bases from V and 7 from J, leaving 15 bases between them.

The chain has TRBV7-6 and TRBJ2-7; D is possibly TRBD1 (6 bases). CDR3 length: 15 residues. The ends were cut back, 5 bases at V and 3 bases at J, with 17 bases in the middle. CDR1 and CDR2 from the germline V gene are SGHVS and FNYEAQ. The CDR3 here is CASSVNRAEGYEQYF. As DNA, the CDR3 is TGTGCCAGCAGCGTAAACAGGGCAGAAGGCTACGAGCAGTACTTC.

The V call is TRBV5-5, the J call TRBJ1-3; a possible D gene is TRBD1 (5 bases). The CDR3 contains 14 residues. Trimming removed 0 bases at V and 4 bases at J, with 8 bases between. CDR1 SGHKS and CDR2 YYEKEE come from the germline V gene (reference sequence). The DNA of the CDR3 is TGTGCCAGCAGCTTGGAAGGGGTCGGAAACACCATATATTTT. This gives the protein CASSLEGVGNTIYF.

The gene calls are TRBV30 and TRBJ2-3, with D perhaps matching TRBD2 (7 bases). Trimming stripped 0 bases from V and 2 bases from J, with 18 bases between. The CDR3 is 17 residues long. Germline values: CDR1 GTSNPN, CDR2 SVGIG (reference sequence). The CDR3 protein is CAWSVLWGGPNTDTQYF. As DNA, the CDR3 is TGTGCCTGGAGTGTACTTTGGGGGGGCCCAAACACAGATACGCAGTATTTT.

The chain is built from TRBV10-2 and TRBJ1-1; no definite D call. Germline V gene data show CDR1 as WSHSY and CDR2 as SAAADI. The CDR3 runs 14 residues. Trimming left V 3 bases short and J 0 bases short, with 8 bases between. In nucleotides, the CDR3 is TGCGCCAGCAGTGATGCCAGGATGAACACTGAAGCTTTCTTT. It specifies CASSDARMNTEAFF.